The present TCR beta chain was sequenced within a study of cytomegalovirus exposure and HLA in healthy donors. Findings of the study overall: Common viral pathogens seemed to be connected with several of the most significant clusters, according to a later analysis. Prediction of most subjects' HLA-A and HLA-B alleles by TCR beta sequences was reportedly accurate. Prior analysis indicated that the majority of TCR beta V segments exhibited productivity approximately 90% or approximately 30% of the time.

Deletions cut 3 bases from V and 0 bases from J, with 15 bases between. Germline V gives CDR1 SGHRS, CDR2 YFSETQ. CDR3 length equals 16 residues. Turning to this clone: What it binds is unknown.

This PCR relied on a set of 60 Vbeta primers and 13 Jbeta primers. Per the study methods: As a later analysis found, there were approximately 80 million unique TCR beta chains, of which some 9.9 million were shared. The assay was immunoSEQ multiplex PCR, and TCRdb's table has in-frame clones only and misses some. That table furnishes V, J and clone size, whereas the DNA furnished D and trimming. This table holds fewer than 80,000 clones, more than 70% found once. This receptor was taken from a woman in her thirties or forties in good health and CMV-seropositive. The rearrangement uses TRBV5-1 and TRBJ1-1, with a possible D match to TRBD1 (6 bases). The sequencing sample was made of PBMCs. This chain's CDR3 is CASSSKLGQLNTEAFF. The CDR3 nucleotides are TGCGCCAGCAGCTCGAAATTAGGACAGTTGAACACTGAAGCTTTCTTT.